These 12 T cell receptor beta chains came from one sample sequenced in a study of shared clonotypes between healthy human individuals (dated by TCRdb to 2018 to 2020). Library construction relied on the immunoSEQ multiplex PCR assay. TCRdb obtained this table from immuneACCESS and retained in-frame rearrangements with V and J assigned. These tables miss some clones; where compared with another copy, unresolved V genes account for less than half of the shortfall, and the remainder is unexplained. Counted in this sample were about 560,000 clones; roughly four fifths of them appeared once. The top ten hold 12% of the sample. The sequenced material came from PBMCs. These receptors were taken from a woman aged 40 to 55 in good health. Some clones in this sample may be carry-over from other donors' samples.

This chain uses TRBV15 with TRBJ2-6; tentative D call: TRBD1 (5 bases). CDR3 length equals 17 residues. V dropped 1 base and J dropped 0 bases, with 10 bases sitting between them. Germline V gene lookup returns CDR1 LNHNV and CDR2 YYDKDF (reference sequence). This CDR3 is CATSRGGQNSGANVLTF. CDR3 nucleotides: TGTGCCACCAGCAGAGGGGGCCAGAACTCTGGGGCCAACGTCCTGACTTTC.

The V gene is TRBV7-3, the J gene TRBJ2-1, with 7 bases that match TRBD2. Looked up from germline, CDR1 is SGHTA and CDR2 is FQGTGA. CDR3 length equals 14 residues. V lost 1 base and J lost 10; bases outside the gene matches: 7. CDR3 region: CASSLRPAGGEQFF. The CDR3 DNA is TGTGCCAGCAGCTTAAGACCCGCCGGGGGGGAGCAGTTCTTC.

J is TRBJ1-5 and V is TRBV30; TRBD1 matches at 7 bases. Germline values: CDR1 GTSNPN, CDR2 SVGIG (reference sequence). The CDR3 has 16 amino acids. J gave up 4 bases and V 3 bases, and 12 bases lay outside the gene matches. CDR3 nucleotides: TGTGCCTGGAGCCTGGGGGAGGGGGCGCGGAATCAGCCCCAGCATTTT. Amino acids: CAWSLGEGARNQPQHF. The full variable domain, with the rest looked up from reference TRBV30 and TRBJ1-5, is SQTIHQWPATLVQPVGSPLSLECTVEGTSNPNLYWYRQAAGRGLQLLFYSVGIGQISSEVPQNLSASRPQDRQFILSSKKLLLSDSGFYLCAWSLGEGARNQPQHFGDGTRLSIL.

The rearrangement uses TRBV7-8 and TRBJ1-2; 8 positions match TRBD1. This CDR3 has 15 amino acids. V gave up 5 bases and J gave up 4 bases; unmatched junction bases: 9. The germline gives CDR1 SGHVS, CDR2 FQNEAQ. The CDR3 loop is CASSITGTGIYGYTF. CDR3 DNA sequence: TGTGCCAGCAGCATAACCGGGACAGGAATCTATGGCTACACCTTC.

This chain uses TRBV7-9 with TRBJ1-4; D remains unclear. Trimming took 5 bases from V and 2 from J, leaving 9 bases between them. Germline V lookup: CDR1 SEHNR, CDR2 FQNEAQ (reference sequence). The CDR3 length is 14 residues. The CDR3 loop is CASSLRATNEKLFF. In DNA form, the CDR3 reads TGTGCCAGCAGCCTCCGGGCCACTAATGAAAAACTGTTTTTT.

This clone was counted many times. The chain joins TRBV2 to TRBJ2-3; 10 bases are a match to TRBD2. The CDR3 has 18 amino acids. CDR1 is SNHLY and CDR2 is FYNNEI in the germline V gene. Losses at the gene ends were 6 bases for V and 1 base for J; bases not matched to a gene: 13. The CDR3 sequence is CASRPSGREVRGTDTQYF. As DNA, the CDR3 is TGTGCCAGCAGGCCTAGCGGGAGAGAGGTTAGGGGCACAGATACGCAGTATTTT.

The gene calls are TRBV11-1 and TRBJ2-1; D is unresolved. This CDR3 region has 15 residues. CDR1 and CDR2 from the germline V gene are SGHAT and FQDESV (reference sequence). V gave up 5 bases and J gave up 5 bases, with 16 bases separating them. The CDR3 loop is CASSATRLTNNEQFF. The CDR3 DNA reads TGTGCCAGCAGCGCGACAAGGCTAACTAACAATGAGCAGTTCTTC.

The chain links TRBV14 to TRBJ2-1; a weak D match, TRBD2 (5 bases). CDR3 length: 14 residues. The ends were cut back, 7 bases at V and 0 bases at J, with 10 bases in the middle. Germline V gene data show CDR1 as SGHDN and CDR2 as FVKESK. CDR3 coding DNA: TGTGCCAGCACCGGAGGCAGCTCCTACAATGAGCAGTTCTTC. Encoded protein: CASTGGSSYNEQFF.

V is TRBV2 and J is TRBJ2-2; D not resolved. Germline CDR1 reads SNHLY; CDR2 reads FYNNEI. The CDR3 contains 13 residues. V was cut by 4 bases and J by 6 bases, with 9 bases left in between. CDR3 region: CASSVSVPGELFF. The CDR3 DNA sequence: TGTGCCAGCAGTGTTTCAGTTCCCGGGGAGCTGTTTTTT.

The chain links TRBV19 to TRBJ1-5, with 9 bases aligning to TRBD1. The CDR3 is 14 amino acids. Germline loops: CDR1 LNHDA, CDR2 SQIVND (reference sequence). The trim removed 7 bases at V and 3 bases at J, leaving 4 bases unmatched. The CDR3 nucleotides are TGTGCCAGTAAGCGACAGGGGGACAATCAGCCCCAGCATTTT. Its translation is CASKRQGDNQPQHF.

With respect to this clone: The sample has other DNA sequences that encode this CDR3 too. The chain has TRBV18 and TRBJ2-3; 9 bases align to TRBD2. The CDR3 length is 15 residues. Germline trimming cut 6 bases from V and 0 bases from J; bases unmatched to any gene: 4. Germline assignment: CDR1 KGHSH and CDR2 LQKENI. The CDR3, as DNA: TGTGCCAGCTCGCTAACTAGCGGGAGCACAGATACGCAGTATTTT. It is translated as CASSLTSGSTDTQYF.

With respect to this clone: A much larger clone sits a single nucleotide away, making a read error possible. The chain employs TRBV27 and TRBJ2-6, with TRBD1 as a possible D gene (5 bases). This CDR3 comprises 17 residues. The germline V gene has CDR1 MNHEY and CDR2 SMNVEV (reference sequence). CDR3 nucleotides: TGTGCCAGCAGTTTAACCGGCCCCAGCAGTGGGGCCAACGCCCTGACTTTC. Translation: CASSLTGPSSGANALTF.